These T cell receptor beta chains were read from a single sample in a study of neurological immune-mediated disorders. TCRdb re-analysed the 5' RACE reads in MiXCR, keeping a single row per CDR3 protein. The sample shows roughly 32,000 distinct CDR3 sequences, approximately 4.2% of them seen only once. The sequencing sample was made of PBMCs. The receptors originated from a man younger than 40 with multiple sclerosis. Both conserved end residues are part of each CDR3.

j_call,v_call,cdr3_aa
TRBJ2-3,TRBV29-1,CSVEEAGDTQYF
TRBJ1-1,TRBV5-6,CASSLDARVAVNTEAFF
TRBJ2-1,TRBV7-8,CASSFSGAIYNEQFF
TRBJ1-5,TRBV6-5,CASSYGQGDQPQHF
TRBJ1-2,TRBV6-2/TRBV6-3,CASSYSTYGYTF
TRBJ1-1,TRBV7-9,CASSPPPPAGEAFF
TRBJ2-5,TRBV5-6,CASSLYARGGGGPQETQYF
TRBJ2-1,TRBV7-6,CASSLLGQSSYNEQFF
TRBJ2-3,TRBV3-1,CASSRGLAGADTQYF
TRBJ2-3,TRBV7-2,CASSHKGGDTQYF
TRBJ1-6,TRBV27,CASRVGTGNNSPLHF
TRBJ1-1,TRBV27,CASSFQGTNTEAFF
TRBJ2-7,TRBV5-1,CASSLYSGYEQYF
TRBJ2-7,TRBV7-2,CASSLAQYEQYF
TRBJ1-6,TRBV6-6,CASTLAGGSYNSPLNF
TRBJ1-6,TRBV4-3,CASSQDRGNSPLNF
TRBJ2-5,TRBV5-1,CASSLWAGHQETQYF
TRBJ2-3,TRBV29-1,CSVEDPRVTDTQYF
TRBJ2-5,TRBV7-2,CASSFGYGETQYF
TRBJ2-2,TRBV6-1,CATFGSGNTGELFF
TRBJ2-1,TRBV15,CATSRVGVGLAGVEQFF
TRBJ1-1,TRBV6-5,CASSYSGVNTEAFF